The source of this T cell receptor (beta chain) is a study of blood T cell repertoires in COVID-19. Background on the study: Some COVID-19 samples were acute and others convalescent; all came from the United States, Italy and Spain. PBMCs, B-cell-depleted T cells, or T cells provided the cDNA or gDNA that made up the material.

Per the authors' pipeline: How many nucleated cells were present was estimated from reference gene primer amplification. TCRdb keeps only in-frame clones here, not all; method: immunoSEQ multiplex PCR. From that table come the V and J calls and clone size; the DNA was used to work out D and trimming. The sample includes around 160,000 clones, about nine tenths seen only once; the top ten take about 2%. The CDR3 runs to 18 residues. After removal of 0 bases from V and 9 bases from J, the junction contained 13 bases not matched to a gene. Germline V gene lookup returns CDR1 LGHDT and CDR2 YNNKEL (reference sequence).

The clonotype originates from a human donor in a cohort sampled during active COVID-19. What was sequenced was peripheral blood. The rearrangement links TRBV3-1 (or the pseudogene TRBV3-2) to TRBJ2-1; 11 nucleotides align to TRBD2. The CDR3: CASSQDPASGGRTGEQFF. As DNA, the CDR3 is TGTGCCAGCAGCCAAGATCCGGCTAGCGGGGGGCGTACGGGTGAGCAGTTCTTC.